A single sample gave rise to the 20 T cell receptor beta chains below, sequenced in a study of blood T cell repertoires in COVID-19. Data came from immunoSEQ multiplex PCR; TCRdb stores just in-frame clones and leaves some out. Among some 150,000 clones listed, 70% to 90% were seen once. Input material: peripheral blood. These TCRs come from a human donor with acute or convalescent COVID-19. The donor label of this sample is uncertain.

The chain couples TRBV28 to TRBJ1-2, with D perhaps TRBD1 (6 bases). Germline assignment: CDR1 MDHEN and CDR2 SYDVKM. CDR3 length equals 16 residues. The V and J ends lost 2 bases and 4 bases respectively, with 17 bases between them. CDR3 protein: CASSLRGGEGGYGYTF. CDR3 nucleotide sequence: TGTGCCAGCAGTTTAAGGGGGGGTGAGGGTGGCTATGGCTACACCTTC.

The chain is built from TRBV5-4 and TRBJ1-1, with D possibly matching TRBD1 (6 bases). Trimming left V 4 bases short and J 1 base short, with 17 bases between. Germline CDR1 SGHNT, CDR2 YYREEE (reference sequence). The CDR3 sequence is 16 residues long. CDR3: CASSQGTPDENTEAFF. CDR3 in DNA: TGTGCCAGCAGCCAGGGGACCCCGGACGAGAACACTGAAGCTTTCTTT.

The genes are TRBV19 and TRBJ1-6, with D perhaps TRBD1 (5 bases). Germline loops: CDR1 LNHDA, CDR2 SQIVND (reference sequence). The V end was cut by 2 bases, the J end by 8 bases, with 7 bases between. This CDR3 is 13 amino acids long. The DNA of the CDR3 is TGTGCCAGTAGTATAATCAGGGATTCACCCCTCCACTTT. Its protein is CASSIIRDSPLHF. The complete variable domain, with remaining parts taken from reference TRBV19 and TRBJ1-6, reads DGGITQSPKYLFRKEGQNVTLSCEQNLNHDAMYWYRQDPGQGLRLIYYSQIVNDFQKGDIAEGYSVSREKKESFPLTVTSAQKNPTAFYLCASSIIRDSPLHFGNGTRLTVT.

J is TRBJ1-6 and V is TRBV28; D possibly corresponds to TRBD1 (5 bases). This CDR3 is 16 amino acids long. V was cut by 5 bases and J by 4 bases, with 15 bases left in between. CDR1 is MDHEN, CDR2 SYDVKM, per germline. In DNA form, the CDR3 reads TGTGCCAGCAGTAGATCCCACAGGAGTTATAATTCACCCCTCCACTTT. Its translation: CASSRSHRSYNSPLHF.

J is TRBJ1-2 and V is TRBV5-1; maybe TRBD1 (5 bases). CDR1 is SGHRS and CDR2 is YFSETQ in the germline V gene. V lost 0 bases and J 1 base, leaving 7 bases between the germline ends. The CDR3 is 14 residues long. The CDR3 protein is CASSLDRINYGYTF. The CDR3 nucleotides are TGCGCCAGCAGCTTGGACAGGATTAACTATGGCTACACCTTC.

This rearrangement joins TRBV6-1 to TRBJ1-4, with unresolved D. Germline V gene sequence: CDR1 MNHNS, CDR2 SASEGT. Trimming pared 2 bases from V and 3 bases from J, leaving 10 bases between. The CDR3 contains 15 residues. The DNA for the CDR3 is TGTGCCAGCAGTGAACGGGATAGCGCTAATGAAAAACTGTTTTTT. This encodes CASSERDSANEKLFF.

This sequence joins TRBV9 and TRBJ1-2; the D gene is possibly TRBD1 (6 bases). Germline-derived CDR1 and CDR2 are SGDLS and YYNGEE. The CDR3 has 18 amino acids. Deletions cut 0 bases from V and 5 bases from J, with 23 bases between. The CDR3 loop is CASSVELRWQGGGYGYTF. The CDR3 DNA follows: TGTGCCAGCAGCGTAGAACTGAGATGGCAGGGAGGGGGTTATGGCTACACCTTC. Supplemented by reference TRBV9 and TRBJ1-2, the full variable domain reads DSGVTQTPKHLITATGQRVTLRCSPRSGDLSVYWYQQSLDQGLQFLIQYYNGEERAKGNILERFSAQQFPDLHSELNLSSLELGDSALYFCASSVELRWQGGGYGYTFGSGTRLTVV.

V gene TRBV5-1 combines with J gene TRBJ2-7; 7 bases fit TRBD1. J was trimmed by 2 bases and V by 4 bases; bases with no gene match: 9. Germline-derived CDR1 and CDR2 are SGHRS and YFSETQ. The CDR3 runs to 15 residues. The CDR3 spells CASSDGTDRAYEQYV. Written as DNA, the CDR3 is TGCGCCAGCAGCGACGGGACAGACCGCGCCTACGAGCAGTACGTC.

The CDR3: CASSQDPGGEQYF. In nucleotides, the CDR3 is TGTGCCAGCAGCCAAGACCCGGGAGGCGAGCAGTACTTC. The rearrangement joins TRBV4-2 to TRBJ2-7, with 7 bases that match TRBD2. Germline CDR1 reads LGHNA; CDR2 reads YNFKEQ. CDR3 length: 13 amino acids. V was clipped by 0 bases and J by 6 bases; unmatched bases: 2.

Of note for this clone: Other DNA sequences from this sample encode an identical CDR3 as well. The chain is built from TRBV29-1 and TRBJ1-1; D is ambiguous. Germline lookup yields CDR1 SQVTM and CDR2 ANQGSEA. Between the trimmed V and J ends, which lost 1 base and 0 bases, there was a span of 6 bases. The CDR3 sequence is 13 residues long. CDR3 in amino acids: CSVEGRLNTEAFF. CDR3 coding DNA: TGCAGCGTTGAAGGGCGGTTGAACACTGAAGCTTTCTTT.

This chain links TRBV5-1 with TRBJ1-1, with D possibly matching TRBD1 (5 bases). With 0 bases removed from V and 6 bases from J, the gap between germline ends came to 9 bases. The CDR3 is made up of 13 amino acids. Germline CDR1 is SGHRS and CDR2 is YFSETQ. The CDR3 bases are TGCGCCAGCAGCTTGGTTCGGGGGGCTGAAGCTTTCTTT. Translated: CASSLVRGAEAFF.

The rearrangement joins TRBV4-2 to TRBJ2-3; D uncertain. CDR1 LGHNA and CDR2 YNFKEQ come from the germline V gene. The CDR3 is made up of 15 amino acids. The V and J ends lost 1 base and 2 bases respectively, with 10 bases between them. In nucleotides, the CDR3 is TGTGCCAGCAGCCAAGCGCTAGGTCACACAGATACGCAGTATTTT. It specifies CASSQALGHTDTQYF.

This clone turned up a few times. The rearrangement links TRBV28 to TRBJ2-4, with a possible D match to TRBD1 (5 bases). There are 15 residues in the CDR3. Germline V gene lookup returns CDR1 MDHEN and CDR2 SYDVKM. Trimming took 2 bases from V and 4 from J, leaving 12 bases between them. The CDR3 spells CASSLQGIQKNIQYF. The DNA for the CDR3 is TGTGCCAGCAGTTTACAGGGAATCCAAAAAAACATTCAGTACTTC. Looking up the rest from reference TRBV28 and TRBJ2-4 gives the full variable domain: DVKVTQSSRYLVKRTGEKVFLECVQDMDHENMFWYRQDPGLGLRLIYFSYDVKMKEKGDIPEGYSVSREKKERFSLILESASTNQTSMYLCASSLQGIQKNIQYFGAGTRLSVL.

This clone was picked up one time. This rearrangement joins TRBV12-3 or TRBV12-4 to TRBJ1-2; D is possibly TRBD1 (5 bases). The CDR3 runs 13 residues. Between the trimmed V and J ends, which lost 0 bases and 4 bases, there was a span of 6 bases. The CDR3 DNA reads TGTGCCAGCAGTTTAGCAACAGGCTATGGCTACACCTTC. Translated, it gives CASSLATGYGYTF.

The J gene is TRBJ2-5, the V gene TRBV5-1; 7 nucleotides agree with TRBD1. The germline CDR1 and CDR2 sequences are SGHRS and YFSETQ. The CDR3 has 13 residues. With V trimmed by 1 base and J by 4 bases, 1 base remained unmatched. CDR3 coding DNA: TGCGCCAGCAGCTTGCCAGGGGGAGAGACCCAGTACTTC. Protein product: CASSLPGGETQYF.

The V and J genes are TRBV9 and TRBJ2-3; TRBD2 matches 7 bases. The CDR3 has 17 residues. V shed 1 base and J 1 base; nucleotides not matched to a gene: 9. Germline V lookup: CDR1 SGDLS, CDR2 YYNGEE. CDR3 bases: TGTGCCAGCAGCGTATCCGGGGGGAGGGCCGGCACAGATACGCAGTATTTT. This gives the protein CASSVSGGRAGTDTQYF.

The V call is TRBV7-9, the J call TRBJ1-4, with 7 nucleotides matching TRBD1. Trimming at V came to 3 bases and at J to 5 bases, leaving 6 bases not matched to a gene. The CDR3 length is 15 residues. From germline, CDR1 is SEHNR and CDR2 FQNEAQ (reference sequence). Here the CDR3 DNA reads TGTGCCAGCAGCTTTTCTGGACAGGAAAATGAAAAACTGTTTTTT. It codes for CASSFSGQENEKLFF. The full variable domain, completed using reference TRBV7-9 and TRBJ1-4, is DTGVSQNPRHKITKRGQNVTFRCDPISEHNRLYWYRQTLGQGPEFLTYFQNEAQLEKSRLLSDRFSAERPKGSFSTLEIQRTEQGDSAMYLCASSFSGQENEKLFFGSGTQLSVL.

The chain joins TRBV19 to TRBJ2-5, with a tentative D call TRBD1 (6 bases). The CDR3 sequence is 15 residues long. CDR1 and CDR2 (germline): LNHDA, SQIVND (reference sequence). V lost 3 bases to trimming and J lost 5 bases, with 16 bases between them. CDR3 nucleotide sequence: TGTGCCAGTAGTATCGGGGACACGGTCTGGGAGACCCAGTACTTC. Its translation: CASSIGDTVWETQYF. The variable domain in full, with the rest retrieved from reference TRBV19 and TRBJ2-5, is DGGITQSPKYLFRKEGQNVTLSCEQNLNHDAMYWYRQDPGQGLRLIYYSQIVNDFQKGDIAEGYSVSREKKESFPLTVTSAQKNPTAFYLCASSIGDTVWETQYFGPGTRLLVL.

The rearrangement links TRBV19 to TRBJ2-5; the match to TRBD1 covers 7 bases. CDR1 LNHDA and CDR2 SQIVND come from the germline V gene (reference sequence). After removal of 4 bases from V and 2 bases from J, the junction contained 4 bases not matched to a gene. The CDR3 is 14 residues long. The CDR3 DNA reads TGTGCCAGTAGTACCCGGACAGGTCAAGAGACCCAGTACTTC. Amino acids: CASSTRTGQETQYF. The entire variable domain, with the rest obtained from reference TRBV19 and TRBJ2-5, is as follows: DGGITQSPKYLFRKEGQNVTLSCEQNLNHDAMYWYRQDPGQGLRLIYYSQIVNDFQKGDIAEGYSVSREKKESFPLTVTSAQKNPTAFYLCASSTRTGQETQYFGPGTRLLVL.

The chain carries TRBV7-2 and TRBJ2-1; no firm D call. Trimming took 8 bases from V and 6 from J, leaving 20 bases between them. The germline CDR1 and CDR2 sequences are SGHTA and FQGNSA. The length of the CDR3 is 15 residues. In DNA form, the CDR3 reads TGTGCCAGCTGCCGGGTCGCCGCAACCTTCAATGAGCAGTTCTTC. Translated, it gives CASCRVAATFNEQFF.